This entry lists 22 T cell receptor beta chains sequenced from one sample in a study of spatial heterogeneity in lung cancer. TCRdb re-analysed the 5' RACE reads in MiXCR, keeping a single row per CDR3 protein. The table has under 20,000 distinct CDR3 sequences, 10% seen once. The time point denotes: blood at routine non-recurrence follow-up after resection. Sequencing was performed on PBMCs, taken at follow-up. Source of these receptors: a female donor with early-stage non-small cell lung cancer.

This clonotype was seen ten or more times. This chain connects TRBV7-2 to TRBJ1-3; D remains ambiguous. The V gene's germline CDR1 is SGHTA and CDR2 FQGNSA. The germline V and J ends were trimmed by 1 base and 3 bases, with 7 bases remaining between them. The CDR3 has 14 amino acids. The CDR3 sequence is CASSLGYVGNTIYF. The CDR3 DNA follows: TGTGCCAGCAGCTTAGGATATGTTGGAAACACCATATATTTT.

At least ten counts were recorded for this clonotype. V gene TRBV7-2 combines with J gene TRBJ2-4; 8 positions match TRBD1. This CDR3 comprises 16 residues. Trimming cost V 5 bases and J 6 bases; bases outside gene matches: 12. Germline V gene lookup returns CDR1 SGHTA and CDR2 FQGNSA. The CDR3 bases are TGTGCCAGCAGCCCTGTGACAGGGGCGGGTGTAAACATTCAGTACTTC. This codes for CASSPVTGAGVNIQYF.

Many counts were recorded for this clonotype. J is TRBJ2-1 and V is TRBV27, with D perhaps given as TRBD1 or TRBD2 (5 bases each). V was cut by 5 bases and J by 7 bases, with 12 bases left in between. This CDR3 has 13 amino acids. Germline loops: CDR1 MNHEY, CDR2 SMNVEV (reference sequence). CDR3 coding DNA: TGTGCCAGCAGTCGTGACAGAGGGAATGAGCAGTTCTTC. It is translated as CASSRDRGNEQFF.

This clonotype was found many times. The chain carries TRBV6-5 and TRBJ1-2, with D possibly being TRBD1 (5 bases). The CDR3 is 15 residues long. V shed 8 bases and J shed 4 bases, with 20 bases lying between them. Germline V gene lookup returns CDR1 MNHEY and CDR2 SVGAGI. This CDR3 is CASRGGFQLGYGYTF. The DNA of the CDR3 is TGTGCCAGCCGCGGGGGGTTCCAACTAGGCTATGGCTACACCTTC.

The table lists this clonotype with many counts. V and J are TRBV12-3 or TRBV12-4 and TRBJ1-5, with no clear D. The CDR3 totals 12 residues. Trimming took off 1 base at V and 6 bases at J, with 4 bases between the two ends. The CDR3 region has the DNA TGTGCCAGCAGTTTAGTGCCTCAGCCCCAGCATTTT. It codes for CASSLVPQPQHF.

This clonotype was counted a few times. The chain is built from TRBV7-9 and TRBJ1-4; D is unclear. V lost 6 bases and J lost 3, with 14 bases in between. CDR1 SEHNR and CDR2 FQNEAQ come from the germline V gene (reference sequence). This CDR3 comprises 15 residues. CDR3 residues: CASSSGLGANEKLFF. CDR3 sequence (DNA): TGTGCCAGCAGTTCCGGACTGGGAGCTAATGAAAAACTGTTTTTT.

This chain connects TRBV19 to TRBJ2-5, with TRBD2 matching 11 bases. Per the germline V gene, CDR1 is LNHDA and CDR2 is SQIVND (reference sequence). V gave up 6 bases and J gave up 4 bases; unmatched junction bases: 1. This CDR3 is 13 amino acids long. CDR3 residues: CASRLAGAETQYF. DNA for the CDR3: TGTGCCAGTAGACTAGCGGGAGCAGAGACCCAGTACTTC.

There are many counts of this clonotype. The chain is built from TRBV7-3 and TRBJ2-1; no definite D call. The CDR3 consists of 16 residues. Germline CDR1 is SGHTA and CDR2 is FQGTGA. With 6 bases removed from V and 0 bases from J, the gap between germline ends came to 15 bases. The CDR3 region is CASSLQPKSSYNEQFF. The CDR3 DNA reads TGTGCCAGCAGTTTGCAACCGAAGAGCTCCTACAATGAGCAGTTCTTC.

This clonotype appeared many times. This sequence joins TRBV2 and TRBJ1-4, with TRBD1 matching 7 bases. The CDR3 covers 13 residues. CDR1 SNHLY and CDR2 FYNNEI come from the germline V gene. The V segment lost 7 bases and the J segment 7 bases; nucleotides outside the gene matches: 6. In nucleotides, the CDR3 is TGTGCCAGCAACCGGGACAGAGGTGAAAAACTGTTTTTT. Translating it yields CASNRDRGEKLFF.

This clonotype came up many times. V usage is TRBV20-1 and J usage is TRBJ2-7; 14 nucleotides agree with TRBD2. Trimming took 5 bases from V and 6 from J; bases not matched to a gene: 3. Germline-derived CDR1 and CDR2 are DFQATT and SNEGSKA (reference sequence). The CDR3 extends over 13 amino acids. The chain's CDR3 is CSAPTSGRGEQYF. CDR3 nucleotides: TGCAGTGCTCCGACTAGCGGGAGGGGCGAGCAGTACTTC.

This clonotype was seen many times. V is TRBV7-9 and J is TRBJ2-7, with a possible D match to TRBD2 (5 bases). V lost 5 bases to trimming and J lost 3 bases, with 14 bases between them. Germline assignment: CDR1 SEHNR and CDR2 FQNEAQ (reference sequence). The CDR3 is 14 amino acids. The CDR3 DNA follows: TGTGCCAGCAGCCGGGATCACCGGGGCTACGAGCAGTACTTC. Translation: CASSRDHRGYEQYF.

This clonotype has at least ten counts. The chain is built from TRBV2 and TRBJ2-2; 7 bases are shared with TRBD1. CDR3 length: 12 residues. V lost 5 bases, J lost 6 bases, and 0 bases stayed unmatched. Germline CDR1 is SNHLY and CDR2 is FYNNEI. The DNA of the CDR3 is TGTGCCAGCAGTCAGGGGGCCGGGGAGCTGTTTTTT. Translated: CASSQGAGELFF.

This chain links TRBV7-2 with TRBJ2-5, with D perhaps TRBD2 (6 bases). Germline V gene sequence: CDR1 SGHTA, CDR2 FQGNSA. This CDR3 has 14 amino acids. Deletions cut 2 bases from V and 5 bases from J, with 12 bases between. The CDR3 region has the DNA TGTGCCAGCAGCTTAATCGGCGGGGCGGAGACCCAGTACTTC. As protein: CASSLIGGAETQYF.

This clonotype was counted ten times or more. V gene TRBV5-4 combines with J gene TRBJ1-1; 7 bases are shared with TRBD1. CDR1 and CDR2 from the germline V gene are SGHNT and YYREEE (reference sequence). The J segment lost 4 bases and the V segment lost 4 bases, leaving 10 bases of the junction unmatched. This CDR3 has 15 residues. The CDR3 region is CASSGATGRGTEAFF. CDR3 nucleotide sequence: TGTGCCAGCAGCGGAGCGACAGGGAGGGGCACTGAAGCTTTCTTT.

In this sample, this clonotype turned up many times. This chain uses TRBV18 with TRBJ1-1; D unresolved. Trimming stripped 2 bases from V and 2 bases from J, with 15 bases between. The CDR3 extends over 16 amino acids. Germline V gene data show CDR1 as KGHSH and CDR2 as LQKENI. The CDR3 spells CASSPRSSTDNTEAFF. The CDR3 DNA follows: TGTGCCAGCTCACCAAGATCGAGTACAGATAACACTGAAGCTTTCTTT. The variable domain in full, completed from reference TRBV18 and TRBJ1-1, reads NAGVMQNPRHLVRRRGQEARLRCSPMKGHSHVYWYRQLPEEGLKFMVYLQKENIIDESGMPKERFSAEFPKEGPSILRIQQVVRGDSAAYFCASSPRSSTDNTEAFFGQGTRLTVV.

This clonotype was seen at least ten times. The J gene is TRBJ1-6, the V gene TRBV28; D remains ambiguous. Germline V gives CDR1 MDHEN, CDR2 SYDVKM. V was clipped by 6 bases and J by 10 bases, with 16 bases between them. The CDR3 consists of 14 residues. CDR3 nucleotide sequence: TGTGCCAGCAGGATGGTGGGAAGTGGCTCACCCCTCCACTTT. Translating gives CASRMVGSGSPLHF.

This clonotype was counted only a few times. CDR3 sequence reads: CAIISDNSGNTIYF. Written as DNA, the CDR3 is TGTGCCATCATCAGTGATAACTCTGGAAACACCATATATTTT. This chain links TRBV10-3 with TRBJ1-3; D uncertain. V dropped 7 bases and J dropped 0 bases, with 10 bases sitting between them. The CDR3 is made up of 14 amino acids. Germline values: CDR1 ENHRY, CDR2 SYGVKD.

This clonotype was detected many times. CDR3: CASSEGGGYTF. The CDR3 DNA reads as TGTGCCAGCAGTGAGGGAGGCGGCTACACCTTC. The chain carries TRBV2 and TRBJ1-2; D not resolved. CDR1 is SNHLY and CDR2 is FYNNEI in the germline V gene. Trimming cost V 3 bases and J 8 bases, with 7 bases left between them. CDR3 size: 11 residues. The complete variable domain, with remaining parts taken from reference TRBV2 and TRBJ1-2, reads EPEVTQTPSHQVTQMGQEVILRCVPISNHLYFYWYRQILGQKVEFLVSFYNNEISEKSEIFDDQFSVERPDGSNFTLKIRSTKLEDSAMYFCASSEGGGYTFGSGTRLTVV.

The rearrangement joins TRBV7-2 to TRBJ2-3; D is perhaps TRBD1 or TRBD2 (6 bases each). This CDR3 comprises 12 residues. The V gene lost 8 bases and the J gene lost 2 bases, with 8 bases spanning the gap. Germline V gives CDR1 SGHTA, CDR2 FQGNSA. CDR3 in amino acids: CASGGPTDTQYF. CDR3 nucleotide sequence: TGTGCCAGCGGGGGGCCCACAGATACGCAGTATTTT.

In its sample, this clonotype was seen many times. The gene calls are TRBV7-2 and TRBJ1-4; D call uncertain. Germline V gene lookup returns CDR1 SGHTA and CDR2 FQGNSA. The CDR3 extends over 16 amino acids. The V end was cut by 5 bases, the J end by 0 bases, with 13 bases between. CDR3 protein: CASSPGRGTTNEKLFF. CDR3 DNA: TGTGCCAGCAGCCCGGGTCGCGGCACAACTAATGAAAAACTGTTTTTT.

Many counts were recorded for this clonotype. The chain links TRBV7-6 to TRBJ2-1; 7 bases line up with TRBD2. The CDR3 spans 13 residues. Looked up from germline, CDR1 is SGHVS and CDR2 is FNYEAQ. Germline trimming cut 4 bases from V and 4 bases from J; bases unmatched to any gene: 1. The CDR3 DNA sequence: TGTGCCAGCAGCTCGGGACTATACAATGAGCAGTTCTTC. It translates to CASSSGLYNEQFF.

This clonotype has ten or more counts. The gene calls are TRBV18 and TRBJ1-2; D gene uncertain. V was clipped by 3 bases and J by 2 bases, with 7 bases between them. CDR3 length equals 13 residues. Germline CDR1 and CDR2: KGHSH and LQKENI. The CDR3 nucleotides read TGTGCCAGCTCACCCACAGAAAACTATGGCTACACCTTC. Translated: CASSPTENYGYTF.